This entry is about one TCR beta chain. Its antigen is currently not known. Nothing much larger sits one base from this clone, and base qualities are not available. This sample stems from a study of OX40 agonist ivuxolimab in advanced cancers. With regard to the full study: Ivuxolimab, which targeted the costimulatory receptor OX40 (CD134), was an agonistic, fully human IgG2 monoclonal antibody. In the dose-escalation cohort, approximately 80% of patients were male, and the mean age was roughly 56 years with a range of about 20 to 80. The paper describes the monotherapy dose-escalation part (N of about 50 patients) of the phase I trial of ivuxolimab. Prior anti-PD-1, anti-PD-L1 or anti-CTLA-4 therapy was permitted, and approximately 41% of dose-escalation patients had received checkpoint inhibitors. Partial responses were achieved by three dose-escalation patients, of whom one had hepatocellular carcinoma and two had cutaneous melanoma. Intravenous ivuxolimab was administered to patients every 2 weeks at six dose levels: 0.01, 0.1, 0.3, 1.5, 3 and 10 mg/kg. Of the 50 or so patients in dose escalation, about 20 had hepatocellular carcinoma, about 15 had melanoma, 9 had renal cell carcinoma and 9 had head and neck cancer. Peripheral TCRbeta sequencing aimed to test whether ivuxolimab altered TCR sequence diversity and caused clonal T-cell expansion. Broad study findings and their caveats: The antigen specificity of the peripheral T cells that underwent clonal expansion was not determined. Low levels of normalized T-cell clonal expansion were also shown by some nonresponding patients. Clonal expansion of both CD4+ and CD8+ blood T cells was observed from baseline to week 6 at doses 0.1 to 3.0 mg/kg. After ivuxolimab, CD8+ T cells had more expanded clones than CD4+ T cells on average. In the 0.1-3.0 mg/kg groups, partial responders had among the lowest normalized peripheral clonal expansion, particularly in CD8+ T cells.

The trim is 4 bases for V and 5 bases for J, with a gap of 11 bases between the germline ends. The CDR3 sequence holds 14 residues, the cysteine and phenylalanine included. Just the 42-base CDR3 DNA is kept, in frame starting at base 1. From a lookup of the germline V gene, CDR1 and CDR2 are MGHRA and YSYEKL. Genomic DNA was isolated from the sorted cells so that the TCRbeta CDR3 region could be sequenced. TCRbeta CDR3 regions were sequenced using the immunoSEQ Assay. Entries here come from immuneACCESS through TCRdb and include only in-frame sequences with V and J called. Some clones fail to appear in such tables; in the studies checked, an unresolved V gene covers under half of the shortfall, and the cause of the remainder is unknown. Present in this sample are approximately 40,000 clones, around 77% of which were seen just once. The top ten constitute 21% of the sample. The trial excluded patients who had a history of autoimmune disease or who were on systemic immunosuppression. Peripheral blood for TCR sequencing was collected from all dose cohorts at baseline, on cycle 4 day 1, and on cycle 7 day 1. Samples were obtained from an open-label, multicenter, first-in-human phase I dose-escalation trial of ivuxolimab. Adults with locally advanced or metastatic melanoma, renal cell, hepatocellular, or head and neck squamous cell carcinoma were enrolled in the trial. Before TCR sequencing, CD4+ and CD8+ T cells were separately sorted from peripheral blood.

The sequences come from CD4+ or CD8+ T cells sorted from blood, collected in a trial of the OX40 agonist ivuxolimab. This sequence uses TRBV4-1 and TRBJ1-4; no confident D gene assignment can be made. The clonotype originates from an adult with an advanced solid tumor such as melanoma, head and neck, liver or kidney cancer. For the CDR3, the sequence is CASSRAGLNEKLFF. The nucleotide sequence is TGCGCCAGCAGCCGCGCCGGACTAAATGAAAAACTGTTTTTT.